This T cell receptor (beta chain) appears in the sequencing data of a study of CD8+CD57+ T cells in acquired aplastic anemia. Study details: Sorted CD4+ and CD8+ cell DNA averaged roughly 3.2 ug. The study obtained about 10 million reads on average for CD4+ cells from healthy donors.

Genomic DNA served as template for TCR beta VDJ and CDR3 profiling. MiXCR, run by TCRdb on the reads, gives a single entry per CDR3 protein. The data hold approximately 200,000 distinct CDR3 sequences, with over 60% observed a single time. Findings and limits, study-wide: Researchers report that some 31 CD8+ CDR3 sequences appeared in both patients and controls.

As regards this clonotype: The antigen is undetermined. At one end the junction does not follow the germline gene, possibly because of a read error.

The material sequenced was sorted CD4+, CD8+, or CD8+CD57+ T cells (not recorded which) from PBMCs. This clonotype originated in a human donor in good health.

The CDR3 region is CAISSGISF. The CDR3 nucleotides read TGTGCCATCAGTTCCGGGATTTCATTC. The chain uses TRBV10-3 and TRBJ2-5; D is possibly TRBD2 (5 bases). This CDR3 region has 9 residues. Germline V gives CDR1 ENHRY, CDR2 SYGVKD.